These 12 T cell receptor beta chains share one sample of origin, sequenced in a study of technical replicates of blood from a few donors. Profiling relied on immunoSEQ multiplex PCR, and the TCRdb table lists in-frame clones only, not all of them. The sample includes 85,000 to 100,000 clones, approximately 95% of them seen just once. The specimen sequenced was T cells isolated from PBMCs. Receptor source: a human donor in good health.

On this clone itself: A read error may account for a junction end that differs from germline. The genes are TRBV7-3 and TRBJ2-1, with D unresolved. The CDR3 covers 15 residues. The germline CDR1 and CDR2 sequences are SGHTA and FQGTGA. CDR3: CASSLSRDSHNEQFF. CDR3 coding DNA: TGTGCCAGCAGCTTAAGCCGAGACTCCCACAATGAGCAGTTCTTC.

The rearrangement joins TRBV13 to TRBJ2-7; 11 positions match TRBD2. The ends lost 3 bases at V and 3 bases at J; junction bases unmatched: 4. The CDR3 contains 15 residues. In germline, CDR1 is PRHDT, CDR2 FYEKMQ (reference sequence). This CDR3 reads CASSFTSGRGYEQYF. CDR3 bases: TGTGCCAGCAGCTTCACTAGCGGGAGAGGCTACGAGCAGTACTTC.

The V and J genes are TRBV18 and TRBJ2-7; possible D gene TRBD1, 6 bases. Looked up from germline, CDR1 is KGHSH and CDR2 is LQKENI. V dropped 3 bases and J dropped 4 bases, with 7 bases sitting between them. The CDR3 is 12 residues long. CDR3 nucleotide sequence: TGTGCCAGCTCACCCAGGGGTTACGAGCAGTACTTC. It encodes CASSPRGYEQYF.

V gene TRBV4-2 combines with J gene TRBJ2-1; 14 bases line up with TRBD2. Germline V gives CDR1 LGHNA, CDR2 YNFKEQ. The V gene end was trimmed by 6 bases and the J gene end by 8 bases; junction bases not matched to a gene: 12. This CDR3 comprises 17 residues. The CDR3 is CASSQLVGLAGVDEQFF. For the CDR3, the DNA is TGTGCCAGCAGTCAACTCGTGGGACTAGCGGGAGTAGATGAGCAGTTCTTC.

The genes are TRBV28 and TRBJ2-1; no clear D. V shed 3 bases and J shed 0 bases, with 9 bases lying between them. CDR1 MDHEN and CDR2 SYDVKM come from the germline V gene. The CDR3 has 15 residues. CDR3 bases: TGTGCCAGCAGTTTTTATGTGAGCTCCTACAATGAGCAGTTCTTC. This gives the protein CASSFYVSSYNEQFF.

Turning to this clone: An end of the junction differs from the germline gene, which may be a read error. The rearrangement links TRBV7-7 to TRBJ2-5, with D tentatively TRBD1 (5 bases). Per germline, CDR1 SSHAT and CDR2 FNYEAQ (reference sequence). This CDR3 is 15 amino acids long. The CDR3 coding sequence is TGTGCTAGCACCCTCCGACAGATACCTCAAGAGACCCAGTACTTC. It specifies CASTLRQIPQETQYF.

V is TRBV29-1 and J is TRBJ2-1, with 9 bases identical to TRBD2. From germline, CDR1 is SQVTM and CDR2 ANQGSEA. The V gene end was trimmed by 5 bases and the J gene end by 3 bases; junction bases not matched to a gene: 5. The CDR3 is 14 residues long. CDR3 amino acids: CSVMGGGVYNEQFF. In DNA, the CDR3 is TGCAGCGTTATGGGCGGGGGGGTCTACAATGAGCAGTTCTTC.

The CDR3 loop reads CASSQGLLVKVNTEAFF. The CDR3 DNA is TGCGCCAGCAGCCAAGGCCTCCTAGTAAAAGTGAACACTGAAGCTTTCTTT. V gene TRBV4-1 combines with J gene TRBJ1-1, with D unclear. Trimming pared 1 base from V and 0 bases from J, leaving 15 bases between. Germline assignment: CDR1 MGHRA and CDR2 YSYEKL. CDR3 size: 17 residues.

Written as DNA, the CDR3 is TGTGCCAGCAGTGAAGTAAATGAGCAGTTCTTC. Amino acids: CASSEVNEQFF. The gene calls are TRBV6-1 and TRBJ2-1; D is undetermined. The CDR3 loop spans 11 amino acids. CDR1 is MNHNS, CDR2 SASEGT, per germline. The ends were cut back, 1 base at V and 7 bases at J, with 2 bases in the middle.

The rearrangement links TRBV4-1 to TRBJ1-2; 7 bases match TRBD1. CDR3 length: 13 residues. V lost 4 bases to trimming and J lost 4 bases; unmatched junction nucleotides: 3. The germline CDR1 and CDR2 sequences are MGHRA and YSYEKL. CDR3 region: CASSPRDSYGYTF. DNA of the CDR3: TGCGCCAGCAGCCCCCGGGACAGCTATGGCTACACCTTC.

The chain combines TRBV28 with TRBJ2-1; 9 nucleotides agree with TRBD2. J lost 0 bases, V lost 7 bases, and 22 bases had no gene match. The CDR3 is 21 residues long. Germline V gives CDR1 MDHEN, CDR2 SYDVKM. In DNA form, the CDR3 reads TGTGCCAGCACCCCCGCAAGGACAGCCGAAAATAGCGGGAGCTCCTACAATGAGCAGTTCTTC. Translating gives CASTPARTAENSGSSYNEQFF.

This rearrangement joins TRBV11-2 to TRBJ1-5; 9 nucleotides match TRBD1. Germline V gene lookup returns CDR1 SGHAT and CDR2 FQNNGV. CDR3 length: 15 amino acids. Germline trimming cut 4 bases from V and 6 bases from J; bases unmatched to any gene: 7. CDR3 sequence: CASSSYRGPGQPQHF. In DNA form, the CDR3 reads TGTGCCAGCAGCTCCTACAGGGGGCCCGGTCAGCCCCAGCATTTT.